The T cell receptor beta chain under discussion was sequenced for a study of lung T cells in sarcoidosis with Löfgren's syndrome. As for this clonotype: The antigen is unknown.

From the reads, TCRdb called clonotypes with MiXCR, one entry per CDR3 protein. The table has tens of thousands of distinct CDR3 sequences, less than 25% seen once; the top ten hold less than 2.5%. Study findings and constraints: Recognition of an unidentified sarcoidosis antigen was only suggested.

Germline-derived CDR1 and CDR2 are SEHNR and FQNEAQ (reference sequence). The CDR3 totals 12 residues. V shed 3 bases and J shed 4 bases, with 4 bases lying between them. The sequence was collected from a human donor with sarcoidosis (Löfgren's syndrome or another form), or a control subject (not recorded which). The V gene is TRBV7-9, the J gene TRBJ2-1; the D is unclear. Sequencing used CD4+ T cells from PBMCs. The chain's CDR3 is CASSFDYNEQFF. The CDR3, as DNA: TGTGCCAGCAGCTTCGATTACAATGAGCAGTTCTTC. Drawing the rest from reference TRBV7-9 and TRBJ2-1, the complete variable domain is DTGVSQNPRHKITKRGQNVTFRCDPISEHNRLYWYRQTLGQGPEFLTYFQNEAQLEKSRLLSDRFSAERPKGSFSTLEIQRTEQGDSAMYLCASSFDYNEQFFGPGTRLTVL.